This T cell receptor (beta chain) was sequenced in a study of T cell repertoires in cytomegalovirus infection. Study background: Both CMV infection and a matching HLA type were indicated by public TCR beta signatures. Findings and caveats of the study: Carriage of CMV together with the relevant HLA was identifiable through cumulative public TCR beta family frequency. Ex vivo responses were dominated by HLA-C-restricted CMV-specific TCR beta clonotypes.

TCRdb recomputed calls from the reads with MiXCR, one row per CDR3 protein. This sample has over 300,000 distinct CDR3 sequences, with more than 8% found just once. With regard to this clonotype: As yet, its antigen is unknown.

This CDR3 has 15 residues. V gave up 4 bases and J gave up 5 bases, with 18 bases separating them. The germline CDR1 and CDR2 sequences are SGHDT and YYEEEE. This clonotype originated in a human donor in good health (CMV status not recorded). Some clones in this sample may be carry-over from other donors' samples. V usage is TRBV5-6 and J usage is TRBJ2-5; tentatively, D is TRBD2 (5 bases). The sample comprised PBMCs. The DNA of the CDR3 is TGTGCCAGCAGCGTGGACTGGGGTTTGGGTGAGACCCAGTACTTC. Translation: CASSVDWGLGETQYF.